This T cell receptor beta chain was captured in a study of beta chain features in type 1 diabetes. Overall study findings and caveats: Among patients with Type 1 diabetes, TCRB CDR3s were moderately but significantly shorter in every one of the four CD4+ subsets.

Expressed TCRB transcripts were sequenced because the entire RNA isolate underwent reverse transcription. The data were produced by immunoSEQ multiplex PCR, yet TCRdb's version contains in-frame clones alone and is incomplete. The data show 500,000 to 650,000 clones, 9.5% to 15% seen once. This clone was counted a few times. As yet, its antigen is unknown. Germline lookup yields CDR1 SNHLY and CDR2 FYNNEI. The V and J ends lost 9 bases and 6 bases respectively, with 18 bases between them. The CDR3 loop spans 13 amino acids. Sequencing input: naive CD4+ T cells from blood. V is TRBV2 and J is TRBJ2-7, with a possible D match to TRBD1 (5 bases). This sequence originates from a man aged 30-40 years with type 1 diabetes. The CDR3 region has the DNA TGTGCCAGTGTTTTGACAGTTCTGGGCGAGCAGTACTTC. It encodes CASVLTVLGEQYF.